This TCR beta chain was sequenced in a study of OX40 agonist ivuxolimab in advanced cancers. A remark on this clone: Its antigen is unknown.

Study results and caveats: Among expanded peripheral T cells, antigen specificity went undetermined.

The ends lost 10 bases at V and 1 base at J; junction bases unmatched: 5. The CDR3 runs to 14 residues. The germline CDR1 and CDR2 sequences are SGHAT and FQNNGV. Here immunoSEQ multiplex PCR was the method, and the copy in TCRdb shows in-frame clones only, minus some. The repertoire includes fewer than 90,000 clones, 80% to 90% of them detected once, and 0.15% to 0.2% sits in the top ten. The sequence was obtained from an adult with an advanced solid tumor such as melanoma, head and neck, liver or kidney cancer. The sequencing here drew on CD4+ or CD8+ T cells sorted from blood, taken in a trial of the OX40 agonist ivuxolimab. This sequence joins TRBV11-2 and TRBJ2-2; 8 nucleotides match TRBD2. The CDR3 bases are TGTGCCACACGGGGGGGCCTGAACACCGGGGAGCTGTTTTTT. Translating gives CATRGGLNTGELFF.